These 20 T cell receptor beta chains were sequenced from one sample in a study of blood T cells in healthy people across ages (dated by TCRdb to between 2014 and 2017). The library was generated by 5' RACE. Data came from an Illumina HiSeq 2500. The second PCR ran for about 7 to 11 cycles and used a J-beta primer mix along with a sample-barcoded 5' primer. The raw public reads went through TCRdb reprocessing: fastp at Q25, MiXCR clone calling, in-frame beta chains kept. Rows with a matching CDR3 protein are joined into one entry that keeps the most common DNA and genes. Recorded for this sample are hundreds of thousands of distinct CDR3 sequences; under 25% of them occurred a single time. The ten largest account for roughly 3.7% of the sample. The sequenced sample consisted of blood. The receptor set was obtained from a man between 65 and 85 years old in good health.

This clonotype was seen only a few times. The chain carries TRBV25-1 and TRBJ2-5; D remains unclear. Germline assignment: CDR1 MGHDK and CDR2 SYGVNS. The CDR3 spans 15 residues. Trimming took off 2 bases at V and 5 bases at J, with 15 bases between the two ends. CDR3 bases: TGTGCCAGCAGTGAACCCGAGTGGAGCCGGGAGACCCAGTACTTC. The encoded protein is CASSEPEWSRETQYF.

The CDR3 region is CASSLETSGEGYEQYF. CDR3 DNA sequence: TGTGCCAGCAGCTTAGAAACTAGCGGAGAAGGCTACGAGCAGTACTTC. The chain employs TRBV11-2 and TRBJ2-5, with 8 bases aligning to TRBD2. The J call is doubtful: the DNA matches TRBJ2-7 better. This CDR3 comprises 16 residues. Germline V gives CDR1 SGHAT, CDR2 FQNNGV.

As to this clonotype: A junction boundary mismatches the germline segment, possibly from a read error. The CDR3 region is CASSFGPGGPTNEQFF. DNA for the CDR3: TGCGCCAGCAGCTTCGGCCCCGGAGGGCCGACGAATGAGCAGTTCTTC. The chain joins TRBV7-2 to TRBJ2-1, with D perhaps matching TRBD2 (6 bases). Germline V gene lookup returns CDR1 SGHTA and CDR2 FQGNSA. The CDR3 has 16 residues.

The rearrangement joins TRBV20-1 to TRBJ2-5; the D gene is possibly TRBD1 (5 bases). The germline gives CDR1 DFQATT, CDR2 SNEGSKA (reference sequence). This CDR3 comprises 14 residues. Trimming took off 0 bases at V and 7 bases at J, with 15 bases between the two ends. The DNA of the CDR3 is TGCAGTGCTAGAGATGGGGCAGGGTTTAGGACCCAGTACTTC. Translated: CSARDGAGFRTQYF.

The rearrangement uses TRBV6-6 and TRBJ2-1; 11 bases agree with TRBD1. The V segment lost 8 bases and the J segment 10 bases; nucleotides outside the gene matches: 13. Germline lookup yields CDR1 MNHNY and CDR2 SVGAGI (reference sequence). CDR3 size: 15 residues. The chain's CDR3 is CASGLRDRGRGEQFF. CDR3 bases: TGTGCCAGCGGTCTCAGGGACAGGGGGAGAGGGGAGCAGTTCTTC.

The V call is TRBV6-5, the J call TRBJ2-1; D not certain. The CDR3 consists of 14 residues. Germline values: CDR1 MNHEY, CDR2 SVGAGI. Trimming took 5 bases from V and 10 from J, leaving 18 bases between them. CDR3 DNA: TGTGCCAGCAGTGAATCCCCCTTACAATGGGAGCAGTTCTTC. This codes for CASSESPLQWEQFF.

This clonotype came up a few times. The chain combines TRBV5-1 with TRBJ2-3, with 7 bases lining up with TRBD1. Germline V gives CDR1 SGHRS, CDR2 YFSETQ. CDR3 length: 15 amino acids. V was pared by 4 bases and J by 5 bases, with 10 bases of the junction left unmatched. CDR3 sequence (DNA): TGCGCCAGCAGCCCGTCGACAGGGTCAAAAGATACGCAGTATTTT. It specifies CASSPSTGSKDTQYF. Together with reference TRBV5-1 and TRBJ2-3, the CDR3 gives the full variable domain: KAGVTQTPRYLIKTRGQQVTLSCSPISGHRSVSWYQQTPGQGLQFLFEYFSETQRNKGNFPGRFSGRQFSNSRSEMNVSTLELGDSALYLCASSPSTGSKDTQYFGPGTRLTVL.

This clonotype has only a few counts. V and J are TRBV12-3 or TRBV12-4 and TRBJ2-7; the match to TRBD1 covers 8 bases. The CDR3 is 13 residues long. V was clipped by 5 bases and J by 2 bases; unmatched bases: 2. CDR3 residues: CASSAGQAYEQYF. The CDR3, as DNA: TGTGCCAGCAGTGCGGGACAGGCCTACGAGCAGTACTTC.

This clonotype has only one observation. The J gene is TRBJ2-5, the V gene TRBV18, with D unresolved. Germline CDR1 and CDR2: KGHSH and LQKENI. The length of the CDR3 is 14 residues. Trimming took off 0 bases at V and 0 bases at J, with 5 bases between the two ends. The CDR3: CASSPPNNQETQYF. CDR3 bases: TGTGCCAGCTCACCACCGAACAACCAAGAGACCCAGTACTTC.

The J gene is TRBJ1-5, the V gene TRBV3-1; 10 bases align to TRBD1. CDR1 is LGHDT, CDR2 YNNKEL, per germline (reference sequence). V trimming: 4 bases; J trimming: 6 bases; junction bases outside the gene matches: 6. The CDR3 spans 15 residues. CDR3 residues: CASSRAGTGVQPQHF. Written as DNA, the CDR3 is TGTGCCAGCAGCCGAGCCGGGACAGGGGTTCAGCCCCAGCATTTT. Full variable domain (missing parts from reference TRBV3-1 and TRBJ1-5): DTAVSQTPKYLVTQMGNDKSIKCEQNLGHDTMYWYKQDSKKFLKIMFSYNNKELIINETVPNRFSPKSPDKAHLNLHINSLELGDSAVYFCASSRAGTGVQPQHFGDGTRLSIL.

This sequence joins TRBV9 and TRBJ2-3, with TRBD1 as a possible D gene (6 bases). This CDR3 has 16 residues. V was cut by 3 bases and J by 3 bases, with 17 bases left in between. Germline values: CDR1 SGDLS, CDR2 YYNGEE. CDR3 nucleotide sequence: TGTGCCAGCAGCGATAGCGAACAAGGGGGAACAGATACGCAGTATTTT. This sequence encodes CASSDSEQGGTDTQYF.

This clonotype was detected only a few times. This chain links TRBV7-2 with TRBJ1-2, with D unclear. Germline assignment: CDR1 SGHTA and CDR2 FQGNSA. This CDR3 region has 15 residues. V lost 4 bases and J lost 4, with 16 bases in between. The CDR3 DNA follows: TGTGCCAGCAGCTCGCCCCCGGGAGAATTCTATGGCTACACCTTC. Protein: CASSSPPGEFYGYTF.

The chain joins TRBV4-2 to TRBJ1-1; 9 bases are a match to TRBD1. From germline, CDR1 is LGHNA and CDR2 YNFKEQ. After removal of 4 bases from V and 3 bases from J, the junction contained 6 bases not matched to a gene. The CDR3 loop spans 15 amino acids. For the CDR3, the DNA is TGTGCCAGCAGCCCCGAAGGGACAGGGTACACTGAAGCTTTCTTT. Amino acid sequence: CASSPEGTGYTEAFF.

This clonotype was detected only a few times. This chain's CDR3 is CASSGQTSGGNYNEQFF. CDR3 DNA sequence: TGTGCCAGCAGTGGACAGACTAGCGGGGGAAACTACAATGAGCAGTTCTTC. The rearrangement joins TRBV2 to TRBJ2-1; TRBD2 matches 12 bases. This CDR3 region has 17 residues. Looked up from germline, CDR1 is SNHLY and CDR2 is FYNNEI. Unmatched junction bases numbered 7, after V lost 4 bases and J lost 3 bases.

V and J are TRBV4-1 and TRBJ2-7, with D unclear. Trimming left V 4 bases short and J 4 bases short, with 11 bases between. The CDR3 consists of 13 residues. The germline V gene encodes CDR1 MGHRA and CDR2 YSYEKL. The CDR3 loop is CASSPVERYEQYF. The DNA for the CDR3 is TGCGCCAGCAGCCCCGTGGAGAGATACGAGCAGTACTTC.

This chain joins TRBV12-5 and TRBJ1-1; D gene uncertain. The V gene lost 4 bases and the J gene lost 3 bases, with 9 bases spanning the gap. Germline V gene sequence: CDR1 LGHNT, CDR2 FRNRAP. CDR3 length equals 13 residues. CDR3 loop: CASGSSGDTEAFF. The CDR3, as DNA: TGTGCTAGTGGTTCCTCGGGAGACACTGAAGCTTTCTTT.

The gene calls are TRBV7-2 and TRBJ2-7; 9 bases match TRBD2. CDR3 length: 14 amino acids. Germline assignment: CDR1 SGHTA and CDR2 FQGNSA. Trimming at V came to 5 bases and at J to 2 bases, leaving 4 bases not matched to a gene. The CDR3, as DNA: TGTGCCAGCAGCGTACTAGCGGGTCCCTACGAGCAGTACTTC. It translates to CASSVLAGPYEQYF.

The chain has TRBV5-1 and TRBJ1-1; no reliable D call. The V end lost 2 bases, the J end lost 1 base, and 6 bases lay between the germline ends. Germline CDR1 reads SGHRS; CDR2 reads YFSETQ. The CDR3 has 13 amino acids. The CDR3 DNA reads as TGCGCCAGCAGCTTCTGGTGGAACACTGAAGCTTTCTTT. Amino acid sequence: CASSFWWNTEAFF.

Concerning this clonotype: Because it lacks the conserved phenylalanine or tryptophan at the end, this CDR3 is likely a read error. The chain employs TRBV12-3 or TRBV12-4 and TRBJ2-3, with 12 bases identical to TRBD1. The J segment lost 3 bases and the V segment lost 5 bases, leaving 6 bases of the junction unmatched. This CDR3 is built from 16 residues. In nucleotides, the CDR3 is TGTGCCAGCAGTCCGGGACAGGGGGCGTTTACAGATACGCAGTATCTT. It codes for CASSPGQGAFTDTQYL.

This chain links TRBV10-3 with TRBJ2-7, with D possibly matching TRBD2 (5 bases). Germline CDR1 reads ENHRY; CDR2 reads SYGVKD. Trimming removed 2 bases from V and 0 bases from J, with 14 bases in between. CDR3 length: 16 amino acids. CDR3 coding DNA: TGTGCCATCAGTGAGGGCCCCGGTGAGGGCTCCTACGAGCAGTACTTC. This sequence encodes CAISEGPGEGSYEQYF.